This T cell receptor (beta chain) was sequenced in a study of T cells after yellow fever vaccination. Making TCR cDNA involved 5'RACE template switching, which added UMIs and a universal primer site. One entry per CDR3 protein results from TCRdb running MiXCR on the 5' RACE reads. The table shows a few hundred thousand distinct CDR3 sequences, with 15% to 20% occurring only once. The clonotype was recovered from a man in his thirties or forties who received the YFV17D yellow fever vaccine. This material consisted of PBMCs, taken 15 days after the yellow fever booster vaccination.

In nucleotides, the CDR3 is TGTGCCAGCAGCTTAGGGTCCAACGAGCAGTACTTC. Amino acid sequence: CASSLGSNEQYF. The chain has TRBV7-9 and TRBJ2-7, with D uncertain. The CDR3 runs to 12 residues. The V end was cut by 1 base, the J end by 5 bases, with 6 bases between. In germline, CDR1 is SEHNR, CDR2 FQNEAQ (reference sequence). The variable domain in full, with the rest retrieved from reference TRBV7-9 and TRBJ2-7, is DTGVSQNPRHKITKRGQNVTFRCDPISEHNRLYWYRQTLGQGPEFLTYFQNEAQLEKSRLLSDRFSAERPKGSFSTLEIQRTEQGDSAMYLCASSLGSNEQYFGPGTRLTVT.